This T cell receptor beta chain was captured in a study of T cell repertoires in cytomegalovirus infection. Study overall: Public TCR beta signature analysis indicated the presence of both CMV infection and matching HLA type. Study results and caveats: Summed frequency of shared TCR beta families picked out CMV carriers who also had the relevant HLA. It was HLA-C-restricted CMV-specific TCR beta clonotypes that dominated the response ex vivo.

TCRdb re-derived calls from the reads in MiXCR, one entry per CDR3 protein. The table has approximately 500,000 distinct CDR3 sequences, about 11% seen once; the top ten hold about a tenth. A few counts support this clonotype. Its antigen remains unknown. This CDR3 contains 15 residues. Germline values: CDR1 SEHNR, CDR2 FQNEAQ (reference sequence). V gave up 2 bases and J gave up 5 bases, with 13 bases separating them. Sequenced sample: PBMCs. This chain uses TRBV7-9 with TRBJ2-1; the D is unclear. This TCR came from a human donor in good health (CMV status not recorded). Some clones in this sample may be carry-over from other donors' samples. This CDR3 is CASSLLRQKDNEQFF. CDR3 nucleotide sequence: TGTGCCAGCAGCTTATTGCGCCAGAAAGACAATGAGCAGTTCTTC.